This T cell receptor beta chain comes out of a study of shared clonotypes between healthy human individuals (dated by TCRdb to 2020 to 2022). In terms of the full investigation: The cohort comprised two women and a few men aged 18 to 49 years. For each donor, CD4 naive and CD4 memory were each given three plates, CD8 naive was given two plates, and CD8 memory was given one plate. To estimate repertoire size and how much clonotype sharing occurs between individuals, the study deeply sequenced the blood TCR repertoires of about five healthy adults. To increase sequencing depth and limit assay-specific biases, TCR repertoire library preparation and sequencing were carried out by different laboratories using diverse techniques. Each donor's leukapheresis produced roughly between roughly 0.9 and 8.9 billion PBMCs.

TCR CDR3 regions were amplified from genomic DNA by multiplex PCR using the deep immunoSEQ assay. Genomic DNA extracted from each cell subset was distributed evenly over all wells of several immunoSEQ 96-well plates, and each plate served as one replicate. Each replicate PCR for sorted subsets received roughly 0.2 ug genomic DNA, equal to around 32,000 T cell genomes. Purified libraries were measured with a Qubit 3.0 fluorometer, size-checked on a Bioanalyzer 2100, and measured again with the KAPA Library Quantification kit. A separate single-read 150-cycle Illumina NextSeq 550 flow cell was used to sequence each immunoSEQ 96-well plate. The original methods were these. Because only junctional sequences without quality scores were contained in the immunoSEQ output, filtering matching that applied to full-length reads could not be performed. Sequences were annotated with PyIR, a Python wrapper for IgBLAST v1.9, using IMGT germline references to assign V/J genes and CDR3. Reads with weak V/J assignments (E-value above 1e-6), missing CDR3, stop codons, out-of-frame junctions, or ambiguous translated residues were removed. V3J clonotypes were defined as sequences sharing the same inferred V gene, J gene, and CDR3 amino acid sequence. The percentage overlap between two repertoires was calculated by dividing the number of shared unique clonotypes by the size of the smaller repertoire. Repertoire richness was assessed with RTK rarefaction, the Chao1 estimator, and Recon v2.1 estimates of unobserved clonotypes. OLGA was used to compute generation probabilities for all TCRbeta clonotypes that the gDNA method yielded from four donors. As stored in TCRdb, this immuneACCESS dataset retains in-frame rearrangements with V and J assigned. A fraction of the clones does not appear; measured against another copy, unresolved V genes explain less than half of the discrepancy, and the remainder lacks a known reason. That table is the source of V, J and clone size, and D and trimming were worked out from the DNA. For this sample there are millions of clones; over 85% appear just once. The biggest ten clones account for 1% to 1.3% of the sample.

For the CD8 naive samples, CD45RO-negative cells were positively selected for CCR7, yielding a CD45RA+CCR7+ population from which TemRA cells were excluded. The donors were healthy, HIV-negative adults who had no recently reported acute infections or vaccinations. All donors were Caucasian adults living in Nashville, Tennessee, USA. Blood was obtained by leukapheresis, after which PBMCs were separated by Ficoll-Histopaque density gradient centrifugation and cryopreserved in liquid nitrogen vapor phase. Analytical flow cytometry was used to check the purity and quantity of every magnetically sorted T cell population. From each sorted fraction, genomic DNA was isolated and quantified by UV absorbance on a Nanodrop 2000c. Trimming costs V 4 bases and J 4 bases, and their ends lie 13 bases apart. CDR1 and CDR2, per the germline V gene (reference sequence), are SEHNR and FQNEAQ. The CDR3 runs 15 amino acids, cysteine and phenylalanine included. The read is trimmed to its CDR3 DNA, 45 bases read in frame from base 1.

A word on this clone: Its antigen target is currently unknown. Base qualities are missing; no much larger clone stands one base away. Distinct nucleotide sequences in the sample also encode this CDR3.

Beyond this particular receptor, the publication reports: Estimated clonotype richness was generally larger for naive than for memory subsets. Higher generation probabilities were observed for clonotypes shared by all four sorted-subset donors than for non-shared clonotypes. Only blood was sampled, and tissue TCR repertoires likely differ from those in blood. Approximately 5% of naive CD4, 3.5% of naive CD8, 2.3% of memory CD4, and 0.4% of memory CD8 clonotypes were shared across several donors. Because the study included a small number of donors, the genetic and exposure-history diversity represented was limited. Pairwise subsampling indicated that sequencing depth was expected to affect the degree of clonotype sharing among donors. Even with the large sequencing depth, rarefaction of the sorted-subset datasets indicated that sequencing was incomplete.

This TCR came from a man in his late teens or twenties in good health. Recombination joined TRBV7-9 with TRBJ2-2, with TRBD2 as a weak D call on 6 bases. Sequenced input: naive CD8+ T cells sorted from blood. This sample's cell subset or site label indicates: CD45RA+CCR7+. The nucleotide sequence is given as TGTGCCAGCAGCTCGACGGGAGAGGGCACCGGGGAGCTGTTTTTT. Translated, it gives CASSSTGEGTGELFF.